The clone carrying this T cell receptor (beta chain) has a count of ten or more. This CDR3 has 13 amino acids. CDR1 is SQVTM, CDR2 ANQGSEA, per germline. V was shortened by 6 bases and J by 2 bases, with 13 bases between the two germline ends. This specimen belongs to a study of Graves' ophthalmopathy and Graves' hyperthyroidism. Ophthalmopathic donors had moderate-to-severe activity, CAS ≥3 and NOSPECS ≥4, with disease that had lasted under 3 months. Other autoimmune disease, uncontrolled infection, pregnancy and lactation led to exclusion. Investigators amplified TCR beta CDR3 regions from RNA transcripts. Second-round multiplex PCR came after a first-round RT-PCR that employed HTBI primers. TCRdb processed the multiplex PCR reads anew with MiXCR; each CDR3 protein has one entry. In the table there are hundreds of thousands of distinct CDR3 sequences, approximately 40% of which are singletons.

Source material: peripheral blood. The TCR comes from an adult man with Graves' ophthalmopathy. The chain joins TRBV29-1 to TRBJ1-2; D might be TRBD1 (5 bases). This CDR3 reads CSVDGQGNYGYTF. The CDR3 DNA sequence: TGCAGCGTCGATGGGCAGGGCAACTATGGCTACACCTTC.